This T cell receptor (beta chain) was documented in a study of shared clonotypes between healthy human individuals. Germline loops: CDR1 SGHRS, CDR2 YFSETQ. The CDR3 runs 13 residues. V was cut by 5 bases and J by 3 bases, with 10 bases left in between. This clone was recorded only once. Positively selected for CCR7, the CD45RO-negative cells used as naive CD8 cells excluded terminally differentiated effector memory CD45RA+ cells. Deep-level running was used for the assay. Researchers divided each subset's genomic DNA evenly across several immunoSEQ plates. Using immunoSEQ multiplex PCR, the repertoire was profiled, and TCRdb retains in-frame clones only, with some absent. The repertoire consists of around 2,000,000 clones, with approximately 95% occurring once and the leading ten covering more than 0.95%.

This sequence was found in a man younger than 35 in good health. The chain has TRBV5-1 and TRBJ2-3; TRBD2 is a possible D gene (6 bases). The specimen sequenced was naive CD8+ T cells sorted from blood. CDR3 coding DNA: TGCGCCAGCAGACTAGGGACTACAGATACGCAGTATTTT. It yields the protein CASRLGTTDTQYF.